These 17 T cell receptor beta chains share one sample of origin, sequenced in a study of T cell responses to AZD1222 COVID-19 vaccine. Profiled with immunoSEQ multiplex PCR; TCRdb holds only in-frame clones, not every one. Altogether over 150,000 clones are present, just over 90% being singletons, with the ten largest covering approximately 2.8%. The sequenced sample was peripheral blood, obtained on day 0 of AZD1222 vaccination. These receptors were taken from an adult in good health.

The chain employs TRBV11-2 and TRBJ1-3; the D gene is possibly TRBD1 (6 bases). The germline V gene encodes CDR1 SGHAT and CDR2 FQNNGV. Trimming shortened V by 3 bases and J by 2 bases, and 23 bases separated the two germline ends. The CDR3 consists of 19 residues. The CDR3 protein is CASSLRAMGGARTGNTIYF. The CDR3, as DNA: TGTGCCAGCAGCTTGCGTGCAATGGGGGGCGCTAGGACTGGAAACACCATATATTTT.

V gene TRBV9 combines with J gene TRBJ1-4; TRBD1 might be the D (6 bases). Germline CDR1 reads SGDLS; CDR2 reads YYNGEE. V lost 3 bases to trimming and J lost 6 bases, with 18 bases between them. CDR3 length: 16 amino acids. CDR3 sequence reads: CASSADRGQRYEKLFF. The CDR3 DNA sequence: TGTGCCAGCAGCGCGGACAGAGGACAGCGCTATGAAAAACTGTTTTTT.

The CDR3 protein is CASRLAGGPYEQYF. The CDR3, as DNA: TGTGCCAGCCGTCTAGCGGGGGGCCCCTACGAGCAGTACTTC. The chain recombines TRBV5-6 with TRBJ2-7; TRBD2 agrees at 11 bases. Germline CDR1 reads SGHDT; CDR2 reads YYEEEE. Trimming removed 7 bases from V and 2 bases from J; junction bases left unmatched: 5. The CDR3 totals 14 residues.

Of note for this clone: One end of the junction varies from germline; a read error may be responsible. The CDR3 bases are TGTGCCAGCAGTCTAACACGGGACAGTGGTAACCATGGCTACACCTTC. Its translation: CASSLTRDSGNHGYTF. The chain uses TRBV6-2 or TRBV6-3 and TRBJ1-2; 7 bases align to TRBD1. The CDR3 extends over 16 amino acids. Germline V gene sequence: CDR1 MNHEY, CDR2 SVGEGT.

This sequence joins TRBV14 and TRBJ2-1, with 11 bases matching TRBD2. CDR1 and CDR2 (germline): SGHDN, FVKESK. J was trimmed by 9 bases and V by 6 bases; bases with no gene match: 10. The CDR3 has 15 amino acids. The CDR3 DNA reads TGTGCCAGCAGGGATCTAGCGGGGGGCGCGAGTGAGCAGTTCTTC. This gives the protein CASRDLAGGASEQFF.

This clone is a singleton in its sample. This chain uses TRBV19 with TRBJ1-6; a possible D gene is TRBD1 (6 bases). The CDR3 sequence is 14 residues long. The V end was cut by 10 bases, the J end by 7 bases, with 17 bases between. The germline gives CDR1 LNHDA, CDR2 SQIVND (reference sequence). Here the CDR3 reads CATMGGQGNSPLHF. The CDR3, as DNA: TGTGCCACAATGGGGGGGCAGGGGAATTCACCCCTCCACTTT.

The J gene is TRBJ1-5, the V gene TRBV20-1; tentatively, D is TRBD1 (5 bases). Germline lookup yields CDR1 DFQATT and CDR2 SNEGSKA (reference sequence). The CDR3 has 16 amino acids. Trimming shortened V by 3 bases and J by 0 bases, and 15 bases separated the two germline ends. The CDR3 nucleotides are TGCAGTGCTAGTTTGGGGGACGGGTATAGCAATCAGCCCCAGCATTTT. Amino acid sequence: CSASLGDGYSNQPQHF.

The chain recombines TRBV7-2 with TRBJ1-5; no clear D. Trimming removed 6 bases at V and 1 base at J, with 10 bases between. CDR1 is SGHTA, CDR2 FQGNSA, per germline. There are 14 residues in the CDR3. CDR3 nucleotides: TGTGCCAGCAGTCCTGCTGGGAGCAATCAGCCCCAGCATTTT. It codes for CASSPAGSNQPQHF. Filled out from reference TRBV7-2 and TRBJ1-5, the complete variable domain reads GAGVSQSPSNKVTEKGKDVELRCDPISGHTALYWYRQSLGQGLEFLIYFQGNSAPDKSGLPSDRFSAERTGGSVSTLTIQRTQQEDSAVYLCASSPAGSNQPQHFGDGTRLSIL.

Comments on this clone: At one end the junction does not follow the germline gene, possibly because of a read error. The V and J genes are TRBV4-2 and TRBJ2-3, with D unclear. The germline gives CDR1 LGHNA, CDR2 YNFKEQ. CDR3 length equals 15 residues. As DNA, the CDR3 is TGTGCCAGCAGCCAAGAATTCGTTAGCAAAGATACGCAGTATTTT. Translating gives CASSQEFVSKDTQYF.

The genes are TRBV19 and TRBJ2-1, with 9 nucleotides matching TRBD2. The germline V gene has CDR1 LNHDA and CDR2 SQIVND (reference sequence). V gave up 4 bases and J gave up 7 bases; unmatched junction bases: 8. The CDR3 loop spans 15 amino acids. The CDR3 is CASSTRSSGGNEQFF. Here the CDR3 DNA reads TGTGCCAGTAGTACCCGGTCGAGCGGGGGGAATGAGCAGTTCTTC.

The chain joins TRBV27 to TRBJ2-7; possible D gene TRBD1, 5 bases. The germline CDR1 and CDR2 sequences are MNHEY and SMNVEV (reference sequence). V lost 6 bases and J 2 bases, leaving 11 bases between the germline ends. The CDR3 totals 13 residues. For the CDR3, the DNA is TGTGCCAGCAGCACAGGCTCAACCTACGAGCAGTACTTC. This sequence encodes CASSTGSTYEQYF.

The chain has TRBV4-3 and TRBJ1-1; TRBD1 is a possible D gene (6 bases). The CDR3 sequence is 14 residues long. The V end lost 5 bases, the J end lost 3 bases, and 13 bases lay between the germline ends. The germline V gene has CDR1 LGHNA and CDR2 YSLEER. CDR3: CASSVGQRDTEAFF. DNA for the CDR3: TGCGCCAGCAGCGTCGGACAGCGGGACACTGAAGCTTTCTTT.

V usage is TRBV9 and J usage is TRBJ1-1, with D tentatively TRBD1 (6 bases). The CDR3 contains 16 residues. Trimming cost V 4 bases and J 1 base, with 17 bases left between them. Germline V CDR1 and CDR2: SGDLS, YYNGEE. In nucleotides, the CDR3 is TGTGCCAGCAGCCTCCCCTCGGGGGCGGGGAACACTGAAGCTTTCTTT. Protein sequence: CASSLPSGAGNTEAFF.

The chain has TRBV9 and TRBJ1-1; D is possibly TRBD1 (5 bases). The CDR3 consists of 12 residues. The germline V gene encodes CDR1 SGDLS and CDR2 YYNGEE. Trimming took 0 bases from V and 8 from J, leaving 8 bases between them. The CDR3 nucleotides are TGTGCCAGCAGCGTAGGTGACAGCGAAGCTTTCTTT. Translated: CASSVGDSEAFF.

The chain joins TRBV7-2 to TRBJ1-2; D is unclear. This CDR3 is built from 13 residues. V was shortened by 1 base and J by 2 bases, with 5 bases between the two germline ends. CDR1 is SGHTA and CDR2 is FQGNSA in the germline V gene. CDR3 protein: CASSLEVNYGYTF. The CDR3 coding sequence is TGTGCCAGCAGCTTAGAAGTCAACTATGGCTACACCTTC.

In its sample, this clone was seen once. The DNA of the CDR3 is TGTGCCTGGAGTAGTGGCAGTGGCAATCAGCCCCAGCATTTT. Translating gives CAWSSGSGNQPQHF. The V and J genes are TRBV30 and TRBJ1-5; D unclear. The germline V and J ends were trimmed by 2 bases and 2 bases, with 10 bases remaining between them. CDR1 and CDR2 from the germline V gene are GTSNPN and SVGIG (reference sequence). The CDR3 is 14 residues long.

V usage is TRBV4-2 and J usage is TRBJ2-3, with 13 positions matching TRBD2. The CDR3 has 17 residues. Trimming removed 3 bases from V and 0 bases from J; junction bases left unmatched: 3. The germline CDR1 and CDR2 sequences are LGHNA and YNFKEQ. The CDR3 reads CASSQELAGGSTDTQYF. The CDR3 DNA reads TGTGCCAGCAGCCAGGAACTAGCGGGGGGGAGCACAGATACGCAGTATTTT.